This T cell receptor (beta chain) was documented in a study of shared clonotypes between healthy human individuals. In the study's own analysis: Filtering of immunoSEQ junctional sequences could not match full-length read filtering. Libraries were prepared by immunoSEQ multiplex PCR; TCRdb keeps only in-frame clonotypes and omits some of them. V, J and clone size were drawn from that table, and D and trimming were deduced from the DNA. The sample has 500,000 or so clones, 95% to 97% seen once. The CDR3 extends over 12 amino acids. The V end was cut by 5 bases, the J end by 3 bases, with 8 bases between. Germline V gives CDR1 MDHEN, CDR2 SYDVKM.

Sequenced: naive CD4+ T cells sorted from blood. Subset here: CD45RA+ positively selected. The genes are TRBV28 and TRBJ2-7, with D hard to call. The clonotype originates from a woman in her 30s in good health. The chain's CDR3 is CASSTSYYEQYF. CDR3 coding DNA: TGTGCCAGCAGTACCTCCTACTACGAGCAGTACTTC.